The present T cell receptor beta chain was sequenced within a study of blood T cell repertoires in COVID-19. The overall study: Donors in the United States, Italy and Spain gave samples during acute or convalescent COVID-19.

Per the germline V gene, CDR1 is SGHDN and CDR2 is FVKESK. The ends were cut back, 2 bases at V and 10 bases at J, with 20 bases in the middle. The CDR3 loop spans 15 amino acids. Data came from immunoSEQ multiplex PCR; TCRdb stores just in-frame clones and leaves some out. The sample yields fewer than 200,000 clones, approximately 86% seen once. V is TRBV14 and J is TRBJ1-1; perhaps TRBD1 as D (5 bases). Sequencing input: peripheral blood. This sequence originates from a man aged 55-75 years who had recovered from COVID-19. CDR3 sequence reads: CASSQRTTLWARAFF. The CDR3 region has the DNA TGTGCCAGCAGCCAAAGGACAACGTTATGGGCCCGAGCTTTCTTT.